This TCR beta chain was retrieved from a study of blood T cell repertoires in COVID-19. CDR1 and CDR2 from the germline V gene are SGDLS and YYNGEE. This CDR3 region has 15 residues. V dropped 5 bases and J dropped 1; count of bases not matched to a gene: 2. Per the original methods: For nucleated cells, counts were estimated from reference gene primer amplification. TCRdb's table, derived via immunoSEQ multiplex PCR, lists solely in-frame clones and lacks some. The V and J calls and clone size are taken from that table; D and trimming were inferred from the DNA. The table records more than 300,000 clones, around 89% of them present only once.

Source material: PBMCs or T cells enriched from blood (not recorded which). The chain has TRBV9 and TRBJ2-6, with 8 bases fitting TRBD1. This sequence originates from a woman aged 18-35 years who had recovered from COVID-19. The CDR3 coding sequence is TGTGCCAGCAGTCGGACAGGGTCTGGGGCCAACGTCCTGACTTTC. Its translation is CASSRTGSGANVLTF.